The clone carrying this T cell receptor (beta chain) was observed a single time. The data belong to a study of blood T cell repertoires in COVID-19. The wider study: Both acute and convalescent COVID-19 samples were obtained from the United States, Italy and Spain.

The trim removed 10 bases at V and 3 bases at J, leaving 3 bases unmatched. The CDR3 has 12 amino acids. Germline CDR1 is LNHDA and CDR2 is SQIVND (reference sequence). Methods used by the authors: By means of reference gene primer amplification, nucleated cell counts were estimated. Clones were sequenced by immunoSEQ multiplex PCR, and TCRdb holds only the in-frame ones, with some missing. V, J and clone size derive from that table, while D and trimming were established from the DNA sequence. The sample includes 130,000 or so clones, approximately 84% seen only once; the top ten take approximately 18%.

Sequenced: peripheral blood. The chain recombines TRBV19 with TRBJ1-3, with TRBD1 identical over 7 bases. This receptor was taken from a woman aged 80 or over with acute or convalescent COVID-19. CDR3 sequence: CATGTVGNTIYF. The CDR3 nucleotides read TGTGCCACTGGGACAGTTGGAAACACCATATATTTT.